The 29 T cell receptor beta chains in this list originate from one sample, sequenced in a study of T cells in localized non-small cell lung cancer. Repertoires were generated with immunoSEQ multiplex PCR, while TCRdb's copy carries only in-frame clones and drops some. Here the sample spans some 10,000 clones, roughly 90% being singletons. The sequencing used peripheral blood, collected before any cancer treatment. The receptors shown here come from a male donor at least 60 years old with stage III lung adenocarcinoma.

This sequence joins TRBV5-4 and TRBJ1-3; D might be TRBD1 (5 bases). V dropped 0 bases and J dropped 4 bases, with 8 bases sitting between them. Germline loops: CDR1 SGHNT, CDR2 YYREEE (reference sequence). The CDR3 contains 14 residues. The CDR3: CASSLDSGGNTIYF. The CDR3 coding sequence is TGTGCCAGCAGCTTGGATTCAGGGGGAAACACCATATATTTT.

CDR3 amino acids: CASSFGGYGTEAFF. CDR3 nucleotide sequence: TGCGCCAGCAGCTTTGGGGGCTACGGAACTGAAGCTTTCTTT. V is TRBV5-1 and J is TRBJ1-1; tentative D call: TRBD1 (6 bases). Germline CDR1 and CDR2: SGHRS and YFSETQ. The V end lost 2 bases, the J end lost 5 bases, and 13 bases lay between the germline ends. The CDR3 totals 14 residues.

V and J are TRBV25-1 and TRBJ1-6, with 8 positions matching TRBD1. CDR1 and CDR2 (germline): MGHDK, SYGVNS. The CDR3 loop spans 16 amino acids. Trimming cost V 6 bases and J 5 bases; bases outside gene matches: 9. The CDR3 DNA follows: TGTGCCAGCAGGCCATACCAGACAGGGGATAATTCACCCCTCCACTTT. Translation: CASRPYQTGDNSPLHF.

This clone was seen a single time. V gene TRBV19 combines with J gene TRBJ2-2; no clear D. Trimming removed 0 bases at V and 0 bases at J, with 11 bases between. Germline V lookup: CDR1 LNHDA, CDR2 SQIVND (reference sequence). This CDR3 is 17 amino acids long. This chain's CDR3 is CASSIERGRPNTGELFF. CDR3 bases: TGTGCCAGTAGTATAGAAAGAGGCAGGCCGAACACCGGGGAGCTGTTTTTT.

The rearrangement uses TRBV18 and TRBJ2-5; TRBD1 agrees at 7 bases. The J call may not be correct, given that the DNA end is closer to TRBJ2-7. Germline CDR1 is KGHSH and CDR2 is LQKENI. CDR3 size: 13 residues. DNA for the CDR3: TGTGCCAGCTCGCAGGACAGGTCCTACGAGCAGTACTTC. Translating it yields CASSQDRSYEQYF.

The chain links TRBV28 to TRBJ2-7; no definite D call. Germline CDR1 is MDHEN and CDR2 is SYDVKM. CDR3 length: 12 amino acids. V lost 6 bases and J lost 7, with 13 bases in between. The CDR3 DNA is TGTGCCAGCAGGTCCTGGCCCGGGGAGCAGTACTTC. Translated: CASRSWPGEQYF.

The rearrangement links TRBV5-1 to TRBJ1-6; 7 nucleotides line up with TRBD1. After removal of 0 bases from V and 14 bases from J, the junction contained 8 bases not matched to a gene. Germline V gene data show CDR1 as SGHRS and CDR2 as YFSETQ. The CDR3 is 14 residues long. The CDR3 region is CASSLEGQSHTLHF. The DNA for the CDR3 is TGCGCCAGCAGCTTGGAGGGACAGTCCCACACCCTCCACTTT. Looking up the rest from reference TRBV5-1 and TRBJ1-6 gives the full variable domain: KAGVTQTPRYLIKTRGQQVTLSCSPISGHRSVSWYQQTPGQGLQFLFEYFSETQRNKGNFPGRFSGRQFSNSRSEMNVSTLELGDSALYLCASSLEGQSHTLHFGNGTRLTVT.

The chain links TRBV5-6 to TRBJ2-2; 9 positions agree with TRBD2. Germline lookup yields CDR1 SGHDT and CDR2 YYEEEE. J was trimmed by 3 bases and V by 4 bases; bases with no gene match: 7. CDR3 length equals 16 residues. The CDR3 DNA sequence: TGTGCCAGCAGCCTAGGACTAGCGAAGTACACCGGGGAGCTGTTTTTT. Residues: CASSLGLAKYTGELFF.

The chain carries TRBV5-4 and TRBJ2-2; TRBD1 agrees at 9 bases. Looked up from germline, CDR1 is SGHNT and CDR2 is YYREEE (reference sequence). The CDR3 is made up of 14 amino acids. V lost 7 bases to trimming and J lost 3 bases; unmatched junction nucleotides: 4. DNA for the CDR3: TGTGCCAGCGGGACAGGGTGGGACACCGGGGAGCTGTTTTTT. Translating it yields CASGTGWDTGELFF.

CDR3 sequence reads: CASSPGLAGGGEQFF. DNA for the CDR3: TGTGCCAGCAGCCCCGGACTAGCGGGAGGTGGTGAGCAGTTCTTC. The chain is built from TRBV7-6 and TRBJ2-1, with 14 bases matching TRBD2. This CDR3 spans 15 amino acids. Germline CDR1 is SGHVS and CDR2 is FNYEAQ. V dropped 5 bases and J dropped 9; count of bases not matched to a gene: 6.

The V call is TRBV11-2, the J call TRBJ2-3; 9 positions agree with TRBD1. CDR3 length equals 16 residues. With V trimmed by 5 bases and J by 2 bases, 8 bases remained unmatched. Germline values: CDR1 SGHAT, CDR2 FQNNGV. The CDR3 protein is CASSVLGQGDTDTQYF. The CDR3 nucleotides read TGTGCCAGCAGCGTCCTGGGACAGGGTGACACAGATACGCAGTATTTT.

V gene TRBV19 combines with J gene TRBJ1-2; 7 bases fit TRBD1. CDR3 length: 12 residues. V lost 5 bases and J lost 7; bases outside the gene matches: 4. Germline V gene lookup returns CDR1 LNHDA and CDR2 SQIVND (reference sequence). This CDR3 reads CASSFKGAGYTF. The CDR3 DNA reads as TGTGCCAGTAGTTTTAAGGGGGCTGGCTACACCTTC.

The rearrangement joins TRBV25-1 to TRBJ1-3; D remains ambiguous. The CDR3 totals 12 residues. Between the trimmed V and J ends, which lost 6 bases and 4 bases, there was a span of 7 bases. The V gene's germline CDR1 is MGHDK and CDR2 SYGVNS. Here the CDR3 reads CASRSSGNTIYF. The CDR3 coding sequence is TGTGCCAGCAGGTCGTCCGGAAACACCATATATTTT.

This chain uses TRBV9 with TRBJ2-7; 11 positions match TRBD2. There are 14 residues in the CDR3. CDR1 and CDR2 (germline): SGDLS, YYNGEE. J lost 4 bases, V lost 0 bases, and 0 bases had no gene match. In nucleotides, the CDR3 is TGTGCCAGCAGCGTAGGACTAGCGGGGTACGAGCAGTACTTC. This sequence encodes CASSVGLAGYEQYF.

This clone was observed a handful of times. CDR3 protein: CAWRSLPGQVEAFF. DNA for the CDR3: TGTGCCTGGAGGAGTCTTCCGGGACAGGTTGAAGCTTTCTTT. The genes are TRBV30 and TRBJ1-1, with 8 bases that match TRBD1. CDR1 and CDR2 from the germline V gene are GTSNPN and SVGIG (reference sequence). J gave up 7 bases and V 3 bases, and 10 bases lay outside the gene matches. The CDR3 has 14 residues.

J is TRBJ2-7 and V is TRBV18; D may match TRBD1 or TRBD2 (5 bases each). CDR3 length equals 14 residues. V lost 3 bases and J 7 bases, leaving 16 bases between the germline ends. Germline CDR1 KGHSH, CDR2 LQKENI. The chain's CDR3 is CASSPPGPVREQYF. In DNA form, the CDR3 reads TGTGCCAGCTCACCCCCGGGACCGGTACGTGAGCAGTACTTC.

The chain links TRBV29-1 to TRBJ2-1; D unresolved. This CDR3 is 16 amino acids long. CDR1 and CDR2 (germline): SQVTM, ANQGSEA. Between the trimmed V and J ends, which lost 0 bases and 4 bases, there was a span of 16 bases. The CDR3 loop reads CSVEDFPLGRYNEQFF. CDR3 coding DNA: TGCAGCGTTGAAGATTTCCCCCTAGGCCGTTACAATGAGCAGTTCTTC.

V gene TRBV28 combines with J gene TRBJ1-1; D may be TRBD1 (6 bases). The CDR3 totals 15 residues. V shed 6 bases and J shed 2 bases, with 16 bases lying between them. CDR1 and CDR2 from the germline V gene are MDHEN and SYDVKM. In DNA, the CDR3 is TGTGCCAGCAGCATTGGGGGCGGGGGCAACACTGAAGCTTTCTTT. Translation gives CASSIGGGGNTEAFF.

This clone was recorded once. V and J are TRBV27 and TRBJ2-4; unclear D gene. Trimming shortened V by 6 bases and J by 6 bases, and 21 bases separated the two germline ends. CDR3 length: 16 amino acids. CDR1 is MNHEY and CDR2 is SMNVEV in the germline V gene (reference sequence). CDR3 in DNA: TGTGCCAGCAGCGTTTCCTACGAGCTTCGAGGAAACATTCAGTACTTC. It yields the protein CASSVSYELRGNIQYF.

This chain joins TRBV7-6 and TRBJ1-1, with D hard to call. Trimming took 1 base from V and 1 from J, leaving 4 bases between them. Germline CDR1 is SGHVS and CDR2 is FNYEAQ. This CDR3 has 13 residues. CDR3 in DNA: TGTGCCAGCAGCTTAGGGGCGAACACTGAAGCTTTCTTT. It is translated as CASSLGANTEAFF.

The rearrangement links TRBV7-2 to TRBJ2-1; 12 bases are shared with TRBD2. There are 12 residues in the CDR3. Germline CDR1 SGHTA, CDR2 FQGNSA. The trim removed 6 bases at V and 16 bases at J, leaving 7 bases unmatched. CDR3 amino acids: CASRPTSGRAFF. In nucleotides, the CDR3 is TGTGCCAGCAGACCGACTAGCGGGAGAGCTTTCTTC.

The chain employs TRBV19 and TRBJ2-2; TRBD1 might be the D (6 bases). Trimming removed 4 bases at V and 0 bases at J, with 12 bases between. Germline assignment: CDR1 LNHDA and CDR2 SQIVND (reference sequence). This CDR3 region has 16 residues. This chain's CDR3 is CASSTHRVTNTGELFF. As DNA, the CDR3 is TGTGCCAGTAGTACCCACAGGGTTACGAACACCGGGGAGCTGTTTTTT.

CDR3 coding DNA: TGTGCCAGTAGCACATACGTGGAGGGTAATACCGGGACGCCAGAGACCCAGTACTTC. It translates to CASSTYVEGNTGTPETQYF. This sequence joins TRBV19 and TRBJ2-5; tentatively, D is TRBD2 (6 bases). The CDR3 has 19 residues. Germline V CDR1 and CDR2: LNHDA, SQIVND (reference sequence). Trimming cost V 6 bases and J 4 bases, with 30 bases left between them.

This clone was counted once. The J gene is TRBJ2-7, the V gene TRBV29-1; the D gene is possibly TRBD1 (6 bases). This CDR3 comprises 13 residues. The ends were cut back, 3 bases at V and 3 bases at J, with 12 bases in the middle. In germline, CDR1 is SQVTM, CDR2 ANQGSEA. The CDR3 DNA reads TGCAGCGTTGAGGTGGGACACGGCTACGAGCAGTACTTC. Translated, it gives CSVEVGHGYEQYF.

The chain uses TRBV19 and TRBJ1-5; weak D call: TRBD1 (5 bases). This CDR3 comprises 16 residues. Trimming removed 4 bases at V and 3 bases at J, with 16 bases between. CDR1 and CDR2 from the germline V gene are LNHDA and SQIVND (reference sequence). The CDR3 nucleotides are TGTGCCAGTAGTACCCGAAGAGCAGGGTACAATCAGCCCCAGCATTTT. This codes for CASSTRRAGYNQPQHF. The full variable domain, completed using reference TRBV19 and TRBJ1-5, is DGGITQSPKYLFRKEGQNVTLSCEQNLNHDAMYWYRQDPGQGLRLIYYSQIVNDFQKGDIAEGYSVSREKKESFPLTVTSAQKNPTAFYLCASSTRRAGYNQPQHFGDGTRLSIL.

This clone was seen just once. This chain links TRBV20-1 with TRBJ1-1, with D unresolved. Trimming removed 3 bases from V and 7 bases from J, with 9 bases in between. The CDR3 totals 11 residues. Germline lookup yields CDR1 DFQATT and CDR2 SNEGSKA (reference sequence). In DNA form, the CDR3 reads TGCAGTGCTAGTGGGCAGTTTGAAGCTTTCTTT. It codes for CSASGQFEAFF.

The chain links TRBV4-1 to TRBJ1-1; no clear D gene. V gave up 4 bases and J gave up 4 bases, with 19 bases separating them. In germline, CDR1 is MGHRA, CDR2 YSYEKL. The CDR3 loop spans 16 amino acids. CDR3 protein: CASSLSPSPPSTEAFF. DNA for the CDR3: TGCGCCAGCAGCCTCTCGCCCTCTCCCCCGAGCACTGAAGCTTTCTTT.

The CDR3 region has the DNA TGTGCCAGCTCACCGGGAGTACGGCTCCGCGAGCAGTACTTC. It codes for CASSPGVRLREQYF. The V call is TRBV18, the J call TRBJ2-7; D possibly corresponds to TRBD2 (5 bases). Trimming took 3 bases from V and 6 from J, leaving 15 bases between them. Germline V gene data show CDR1 as KGHSH and CDR2 as LQKENI. The CDR3 is 14 amino acids.

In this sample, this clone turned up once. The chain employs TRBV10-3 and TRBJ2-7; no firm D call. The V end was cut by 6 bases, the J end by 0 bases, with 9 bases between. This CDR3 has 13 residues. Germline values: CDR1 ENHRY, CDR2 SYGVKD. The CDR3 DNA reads TGTGCCATCAGCCCCATGAGCTCCTACGAGCAGTACTTC. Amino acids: CAISPMSSYEQYF.